This entry lists 15 T cell receptor beta chains sequenced from one sample in a study of Tregs in tolerant kidney transplant recipients. Profiling relied on immunoSEQ multiplex PCR, and the TCRdb table lists in-frame clones only, not all of them. The table records around 120,000 clones, about 90% of them present only once. What was sequenced was CD4+ T cells from blood. These receptors originate from a human donor in good health.

The V and J genes are TRBV30 and TRBJ2-2; 15 bases agree with TRBD2. With V trimmed by 0 bases and J by 7 bases, 3 bases remained unmatched. Looked up from germline, CDR1 is GTSNPN and CDR2 is SVGIG (reference sequence). The CDR3 is made up of 16 amino acids. In DNA, the CDR3 is TGTGCCTGGAGTGTTTGGACTAGCGGGGGGGACGGGGAGCTGTTTTTT. Translated, it gives CAWSVWTSGGDGELFF.

This rearrangement joins TRBV4-2 to TRBJ2-1; 8 nucleotides match TRBD2. Germline CDR1 is LGHNA and CDR2 is YNFKEQ. Trimming removed 2 bases from V and 2 bases from J; junction bases left unmatched: 8. This CDR3 has 17 residues. This CDR3 is CASSQSSAGGAYNEQFF. The CDR3 nucleotides are TGTGCCAGCAGCCAAAGCAGCGCCGGGGGGGCCTACAATGAGCAGTTCTTC.

This clone was recorded only once. The CDR3 region is CASSPTATSGYNEQFF. The CDR3 nucleotides read TGTGCCAGCAGCCCTACTGCGACTAGCGGATACAATGAGCAGTTCTTC. The genes are TRBV5-4 and TRBJ2-1; 9 bases align to TRBD2. The ends lost 4 bases at V and 4 bases at J; junction bases unmatched: 9. CDR1 SGHNT and CDR2 YYREEE come from the germline V gene (reference sequence). The CDR3 covers 16 residues.

The rearrangement uses TRBV30 and TRBJ2-4, with D perhaps matching TRBD1 or TRBD2 (5 bases each). CDR1 and CDR2 (germline): GTSNPN, SVGIG (reference sequence). The CDR3 is 13 residues long. With 5 bases removed from V and 1 base from J, the gap between germline ends came to 9 bases. Here the CDR3 reads CAWEGDAKNIQYF. The DNA for the CDR3 is TGTGCCTGGGAAGGGGACGCCAAAAACATTCAGTACTTC.

The V call is TRBV9, the J call TRBJ1-2; weak D call: TRBD1 (6 bases). With 4 bases removed from V and 4 bases from J, the gap between germline ends came to 17 bases. Germline V CDR1 and CDR2: SGDLS, YYNGEE. This CDR3 region has 15 residues. CDR3 region: CASSLLDRQAYGYTF. DNA of the CDR3: TGTGCCAGCAGCCTTCTCGATCGACAGGCCTATGGCTACACCTTC.

The rearrangement uses TRBV27 and TRBJ1-3; D gene uncertain. V shed 10 bases and J shed 0 bases, with 7 bases lying between them. The CDR3 runs to 12 residues. Germline V gene sequence: CDR1 MNHEY, CDR2 SMNVEV (reference sequence). The chain's CDR3 is CATQDSGNTIYF. CDR3 DNA sequence: TGTGCCACCCAGGACTCTGGAAACACCATATATTTT.

This clone was picked up one time. This rearrangement joins TRBV18 to TRBJ1-4; tentative D call: TRBD1 (5 bases). Per the germline V gene, CDR1 is KGHSH and CDR2 is LQKENI. This CDR3 contains 17 residues. V was clipped by 0 bases and J by 8 bases, with 19 bases between them. The CDR3 spells CASSPPTDGLIGEKLFF. The DNA for the CDR3 is TGTGCCAGCTCACCACCGACAGACGGGCTAATCGGGGAAAAACTGTTTTTT.

The chain joins TRBV15 to TRBJ2-2; perhaps TRBD2 as D (5 bases). V was cut by 0 bases and J by 6 bases, with 8 bases left in between. Germline loops: CDR1 LNHNV, CDR2 YYDKDF (reference sequence). This CDR3 has 14 residues. The CDR3 protein is CATSRDVGAGELFF. DNA of the CDR3: TGTGCCACCAGCAGAGATGTGGGAGCCGGGGAGCTGTTTTTT.

V is TRBV30 and J is TRBJ2-3; D not resolved. Trimming removed 6 bases at V and 6 bases at J, with 13 bases between. The germline V gene encodes CDR1 GTSNPN and CDR2 SVGIG (reference sequence). This CDR3 is 12 amino acids long. CDR3 DNA sequence: TGTGCCTGCCTAAATCGTCGGGATACGCAGTATTTT. This translates into CACLNRRDTQYF. Complete variable domain (other parts from reference TRBV30 and TRBJ2-3): SQTIHQWPATLVQPVGSPLSLECTVEGTSNPNLYWYRQAAGRGLQLLFYSVGIGQISSEVPQNLSASRPQDRQFILSSKKLLLSDSGFYLCACLNRRDTQYFGPGTRLTVL.

This sequence joins TRBV30 and TRBJ2-5, with 7 positions matching TRBD1. J lost 2 bases, V lost 4 bases, and 7 bases had no gene match. From germline, CDR1 is GTSNPN and CDR2 SVGIG (reference sequence). The CDR3 loop spans 14 amino acids. DNA of the CDR3: TGTGCCTGGACCCCTGGACAGGCTCAAGAGACCCAGTACTTC. It specifies CAWTPGQAQETQYF. Complete variable domain (other parts from reference TRBV30 and TRBJ2-5): SQTIHQWPATLVQPVGSPLSLECTVEGTSNPNLYWYRQAAGRGLQLLFYSVGIGQISSEVPQNLSASRPQDRQFILSSKKLLLSDSGFYLCAWTPGQAQETQYFGPGTRLLVL.

CDR3 sequence reads: CASSPTASYEQYF. For the CDR3, the DNA is TGTGCCAGCAGCCCGACAGCCTCCTACGAGCAGTACTTC. The chain employs TRBV9 and TRBJ2-7; possible D gene TRBD1, 5 bases. Trimming removed 4 bases from V and 0 bases from J, with 8 bases in between. This CDR3 contains 13 residues. Per the germline V gene, CDR1 is SGDLS and CDR2 is YYNGEE.

CDR3 bases: TGCGCCAGCAGCTTGGACCTCTCTGGGGCCAACGTCCTGACTTTC. Its translation is CASSLDLSGANVLTF. The V call is TRBV5-1, the J call TRBJ2-6; D not certain. Germline V gene sequence: CDR1 SGHRS, CDR2 YFSETQ. This CDR3 region has 15 residues. Deletions cut 0 bases from V and 0 bases from J, with 4 bases between.

V and J are TRBV10-3 and TRBJ2-7, with D uncertain. Germline V CDR1 and CDR2: ENHRY, SYGVKD. V was shortened by 10 bases and J by 3 bases, with 19 bases between the two germline ends. This CDR3 has 14 amino acids. This chain's CDR3 is CATLSGAAYYEQYF. CDR3 DNA sequence: TGTGCCACCCTGTCGGGCGCGGCGTACTACGAGCAGTACTTC.

The chain links TRBV19 to TRBJ1-2; D possibly corresponds to TRBD1 (6 bases). V lost 5 bases to trimming and J lost 5 bases, with 21 bases between them. This CDR3 spans 16 amino acids. CDR1 and CDR2 (germline): LNHDA, SQIVND (reference sequence). The CDR3 spells CASSLAGTTQSYGYTF. The CDR3 DNA is TGTGCCAGTAGTCTCGCCGGGACAACGCAGAGTTATGGCTACACCTTC.

Notes on this clone: The germline gene is not matched at one end of the junction; a read error may be the cause. The gene calls are TRBV19 and TRBJ1-4; D is possibly TRBD1 (5 bases). Germline lookup yields CDR1 LNHDA and CDR2 SQIVND (reference sequence). CDR3 length: 19 residues. CDR3: CASRIVPGQLLTTNEKLFF. CDR3 coding DNA: TGTGCCAGTAGGATAGTCCCCGGACAACTCCTAACAACTAATGAAAAACTGTTTTTT.